This section outlines one TCR beta chain sequence together with its context. Its cognate antigen is unknown. The data stem from a study of OX40 agonist ivuxolimab in advanced cancers. The study's findings and limits: Some nonresponders additionally presented with little normalized T-cell clonal expansion.

Assay: immunoSEQ multiplex PCR; the TCRdb copy retains only in-frame clones and omits some. This sample has 25,000 to 35,000 clones, with over 90% found just once. On cycle 4 day 1 and cycle 7 day 1, as well as at baseline, blood was sampled. Germline loops: CDR1 MNHEY, CDR2 SVGAGI. The trim removed 6 bases at V and 9 bases at J, leaving 9 bases unmatched. The length of the CDR3 is 14 residues. The J gene is TRBJ1-3, the V gene TRBV6-5; 9 bases align to TRBD1. The sequence derives from an adult with an advanced solid tumor such as melanoma, head and neck, liver or kidney cancer. The sequencing here drew on CD4+ or CD8+ T cells sorted from blood, taken in a trial of the OX40 agonist ivuxolimab. The DNA for the CDR3 is TGTGCCAGCAGGAGCGGACAGGGGATAGGCACCATATATTTT. Protein: CASRSGQGIGTIYF.